This T cell receptor (beta chain) appears in the sequencing data of a study of cytomegalovirus exposure and HLA in healthy donors. General study results and limits: TCR beta sequences reportedly predicted most subjects' HLA-A and HLA-B alleles accurately.

Points on this clone: Its specificity is unknown.

PCR primers comprised 60 Vbeta and 13 Jbeta primers. The assay was immunoSEQ multiplex PCR, and TCRdb's table has in-frame clones only and misses some. The sample holds approximately 100,000 clones, around 60% seen once. Germline V gene lookup returns CDR1 SGHAT and CDR2 FQDESV (reference sequence). V lost 1 base to trimming and J lost 11 bases, with 15 bases between them. The CDR3 spans 15 residues. Sequences were obtained from PBMCs. The J gene is TRBJ1-6, the V gene TRBV11-1; the D is unclear. This sequence was found in a woman between 50 and 59 years old in good health and CMV-seronegative. The DNA of the CDR3 is TGTGCCAGCAGCTTAGGAGAAGAGTATAGAGCACCCCTCCACTTT. Residues: CASSLGEEYRAPLHF. The whole variable domain, filled in from reference TRBV11-1 and TRBJ1-6, reads EAEVAQSPRYKITEKSQAVAFWCDPISGHATLYWYRQILGQGPELLVQFQDESVVDDSQLPKDRFSAERLKGVDSTLKIQPAELGDSAMYLCASSLGEEYRAPLHFGNGTRLTVT.